These 10 T cell receptor beta chains share one sample of origin, sequenced in a study of Graves' ophthalmopathy and Graves' hyperthyroidism. Amplification of the TCR beta CDR3 regions used RNA transcripts (as template). First-round RT-PCR used HTBI primers; second-round multiplex PCR followed. TCRdb independently ran MiXCR on the multiplex PCR reads; one entry per CDR3 protein. The sample includes approximately 210,000 distinct CDR3 sequences, just under 30% seen only once; the top ten take 8.5% to 9.5%. Sequenced input: peripheral blood. These receptors were collected from a man in his fifties or sixties with Graves' ophthalmopathy.

This clonotype was picked up many times. The chain uses TRBV15 and TRBJ1-1; D gene ambiguous. V lost 0 bases and J 0 bases, leaving 5 bases between the germline ends. Germline-derived CDR1 and CDR2 are LNHNV and YYDKDF (reference sequence). This CDR3 has 14 residues. CDR3 sequence (DNA): TGTGCCACCAGCAGAGAGTCGGTGAACACTGAAGCTTTCTTT. Its protein product is CATSRESVNTEAFF.

This clonotype appeared a single time. The chain has TRBV6-2 or TRBV6-3 and TRBJ1-1; the D is unclear. This CDR3 contains 14 residues. The V end lost 2 bases, the J end lost 11 bases, and 18 bases lay between the germline ends. Germline-derived CDR1 and CDR2 are MNHEY and SVGEGT. CDR3 nucleotide sequence: TGTGCCAGCAGTTACAGGAGCCCAACCTACTCTGCTTTCTTT. Its protein is CASSYRSPTYSAFF.

This clonotype has ten or more counts. The rearrangement joins TRBV19 to TRBJ1-5, with TRBD1 matching over 9 bases. After removal of 6 bases from V and 11 bases from J, the junction contained 14 bases not matched to a gene. The germline V gene encodes CDR1 LNHDA and CDR2 SQIVND (reference sequence). CDR3 length: 15 amino acids. The CDR3 reads CASSLGDRDPKAQHF. The CDR3 DNA reads as TGTGCCAGTAGCCTAGGGGACAGGGATCCCAAGGCCCAGCATTTT.

This clonotype was recorded at least ten times. The CDR3: CATRDQDTEAFF. The CDR3 region has the DNA TGTGCCACACGAGACCAGGACACTGAAGCTTTCTTT. The chain is built from TRBV6-5 and TRBJ1-1; no definite D call. CDR3 length: 12 amino acids. The V and J ends lost 10 bases and 3 bases respectively, with 12 bases between them. Germline V lookup: CDR1 MNHEY, CDR2 SVGAGI.

This clonotype was counted at least ten times. This chain links TRBV11-2 with TRBJ2-5, with TRBD1 as a possible D gene (6 bases). V lost 1 base to trimming and J lost 4 bases, with 13 bases between them. Germline V lookup: CDR1 SGHAT, CDR2 FQNNGV. CDR3 length: 15 residues. The CDR3 reads CASSLGQGLGETQYF. The CDR3 bases are TGTGCCAGCAGCTTAGGCCAGGGGCTAGGAGAGACCCAGTACTTC.

This clonotype came up many times. The rearrangement links TRBV2 to TRBJ1-1; D is undetermined. The CDR3 runs to 12 residues. V was cut by 6 bases and J by 4 bases, with 9 bases left in between. Per the germline V gene, CDR1 is SNHLY and CDR2 is FYNNEI. The chain's CDR3 is CASRSLATEAFF. The CDR3 nucleotides are TGTGCCAGCAGGTCCCTTGCCACTGAAGCTTTCTTT.

The chain uses TRBV11-2 and TRBJ2-5, with a weak D call TRBD1 (5 bases). With 4 bases removed from V and 1 base from J, the gap between germline ends came to 10 bases. CDR3 length: 14 residues. Germline values: CDR1 SGHAT, CDR2 FQNNGV. CDR3 nucleotides: TGTGCCAGCAGCTCCAAAGACAGCCAAGAGACCCAGTACTTC. It encodes CASSSKDSQETQYF.

The V call is TRBV6-1, the J call TRBJ1-5, with D hard to call. CDR3 size: 14 residues. The germline V gene has CDR1 MNHNS and CDR2 SASEGT. Trimming removed 7 bases from V and 6 bases from J, with 16 bases in between. As DNA, the CDR3 is TGTGCCAGCAAACCAGGCTCGGTGCCTCAGCCCCAGCATTTT. The encoded protein is CASKPGSVPQPQHF.

A few counts support this clonotype. The chain carries TRBV12-3 or TRBV12-4 and TRBJ1-1, with 8 nucleotides matching TRBD1. V dropped 6 bases and J dropped 4; count of bases not matched to a gene: 10. The CDR3 has 15 residues. CDR3 amino acids: CASSPRDRTATEAFF. As DNA, the CDR3 is TGTGCCAGCAGCCCCCGGGACAGGACGGCCACTGAAGCTTTCTTT.

The table lists this clonotype with many counts. The V call is TRBV7-2, the J call TRBJ2-7; 7 bases align to TRBD2. Germline values: CDR1 SGHTA, CDR2 FQGNSA. The ends lost 0 bases at V and 1 base at J; junction bases unmatched: 6. This CDR3 is built from 16 residues. As DNA, the CDR3 is TGTGCCAGCAGCTTAGCGGCTAGCGGATCTTCCTACGAGCAGTACTTC. Its translation is CASSLAASGSSYEQYF.